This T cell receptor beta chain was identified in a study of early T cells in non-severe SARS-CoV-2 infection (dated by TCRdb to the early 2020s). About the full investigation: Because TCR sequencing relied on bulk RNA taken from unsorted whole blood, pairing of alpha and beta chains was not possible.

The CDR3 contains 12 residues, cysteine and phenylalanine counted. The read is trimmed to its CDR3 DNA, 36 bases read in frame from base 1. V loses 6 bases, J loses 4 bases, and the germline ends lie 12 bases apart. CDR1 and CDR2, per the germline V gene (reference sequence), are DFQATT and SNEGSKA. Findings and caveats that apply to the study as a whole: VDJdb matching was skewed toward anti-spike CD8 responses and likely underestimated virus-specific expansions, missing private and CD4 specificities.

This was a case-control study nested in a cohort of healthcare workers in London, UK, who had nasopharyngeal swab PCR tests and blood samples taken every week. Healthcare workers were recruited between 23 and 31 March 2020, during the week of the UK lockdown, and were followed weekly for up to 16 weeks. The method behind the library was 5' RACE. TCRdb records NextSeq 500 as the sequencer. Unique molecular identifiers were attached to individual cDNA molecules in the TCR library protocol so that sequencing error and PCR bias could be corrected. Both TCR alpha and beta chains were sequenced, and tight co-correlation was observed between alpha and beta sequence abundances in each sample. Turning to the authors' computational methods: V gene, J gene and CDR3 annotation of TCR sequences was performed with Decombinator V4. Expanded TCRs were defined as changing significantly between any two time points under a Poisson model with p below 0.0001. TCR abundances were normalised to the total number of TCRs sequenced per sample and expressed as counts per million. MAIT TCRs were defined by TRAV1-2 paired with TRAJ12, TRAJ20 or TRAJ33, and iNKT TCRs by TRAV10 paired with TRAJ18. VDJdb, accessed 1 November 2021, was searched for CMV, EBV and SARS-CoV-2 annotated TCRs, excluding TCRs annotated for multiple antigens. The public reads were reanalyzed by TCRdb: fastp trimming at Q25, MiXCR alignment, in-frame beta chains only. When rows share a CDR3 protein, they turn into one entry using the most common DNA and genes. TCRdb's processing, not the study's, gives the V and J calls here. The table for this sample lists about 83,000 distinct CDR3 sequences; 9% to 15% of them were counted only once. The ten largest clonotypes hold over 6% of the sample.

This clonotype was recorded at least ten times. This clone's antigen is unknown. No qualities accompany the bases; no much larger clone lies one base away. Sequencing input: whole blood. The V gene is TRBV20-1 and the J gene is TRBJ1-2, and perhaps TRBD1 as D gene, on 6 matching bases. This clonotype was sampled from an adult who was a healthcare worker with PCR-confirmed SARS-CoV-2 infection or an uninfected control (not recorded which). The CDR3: CSAQPGAYGYTF. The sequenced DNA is TGCAGTGCCCAGCCGGGGGCCTATGGCTACACCTTC.